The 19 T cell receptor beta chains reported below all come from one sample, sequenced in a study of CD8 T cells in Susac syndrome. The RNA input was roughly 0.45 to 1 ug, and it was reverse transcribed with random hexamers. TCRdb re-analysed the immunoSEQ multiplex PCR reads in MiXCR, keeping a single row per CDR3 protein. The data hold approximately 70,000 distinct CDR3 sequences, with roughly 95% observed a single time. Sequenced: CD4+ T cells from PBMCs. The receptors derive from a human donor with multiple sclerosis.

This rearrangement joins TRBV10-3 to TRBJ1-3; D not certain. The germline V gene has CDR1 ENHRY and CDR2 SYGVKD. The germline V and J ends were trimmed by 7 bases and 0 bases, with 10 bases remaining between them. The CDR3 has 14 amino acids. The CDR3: CAITSTSSGNTIYF. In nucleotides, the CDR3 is TGTGCCATCACGTCGACTAGCTCTGGAAACACCATATATTTT.

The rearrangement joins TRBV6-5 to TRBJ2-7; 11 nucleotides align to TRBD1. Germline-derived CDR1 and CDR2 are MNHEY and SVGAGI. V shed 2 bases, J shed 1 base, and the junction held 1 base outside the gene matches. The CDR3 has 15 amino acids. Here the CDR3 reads CASSYRDRGSYEQYF. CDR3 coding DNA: TGTGCCAGCAGTTACCGGGACAGGGGGTCCTACGAGCAGTACTTC.

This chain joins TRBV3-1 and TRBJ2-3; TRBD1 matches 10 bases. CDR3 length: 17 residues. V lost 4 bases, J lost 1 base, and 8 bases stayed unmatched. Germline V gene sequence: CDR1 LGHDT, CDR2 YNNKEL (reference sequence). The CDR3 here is CASSPHPGQGRTDTQYF. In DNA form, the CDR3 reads TGTGCCAGCAGCCCACACCCGGGACAGGGGCGCACAGATACGCAGTATTTT.

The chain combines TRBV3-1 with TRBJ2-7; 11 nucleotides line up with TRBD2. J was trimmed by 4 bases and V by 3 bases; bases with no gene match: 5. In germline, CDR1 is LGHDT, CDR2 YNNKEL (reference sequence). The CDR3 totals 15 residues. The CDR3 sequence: CASSHPSGGFYEQYF. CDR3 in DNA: TGTGCCAGCAGCCACCCTAGCGGGGGGTTTTACGAGCAGTACTTC.

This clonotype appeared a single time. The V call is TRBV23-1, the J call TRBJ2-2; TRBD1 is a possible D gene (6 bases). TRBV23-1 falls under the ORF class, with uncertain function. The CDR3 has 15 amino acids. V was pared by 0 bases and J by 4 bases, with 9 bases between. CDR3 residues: CASSQSGGCTGELFF. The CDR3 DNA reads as TGCGCCAGCAGTCAATCAGGGGGTTGCACCGGGGAGCTGTTTTTT.

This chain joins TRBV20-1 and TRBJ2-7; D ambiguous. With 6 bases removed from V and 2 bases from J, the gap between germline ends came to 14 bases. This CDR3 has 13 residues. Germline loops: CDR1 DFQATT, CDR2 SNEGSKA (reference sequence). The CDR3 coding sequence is TGCAGTGCGTACCGGGCCACAACCTACGAGCAGTACTTC. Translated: CSAYRATTYEQYF.

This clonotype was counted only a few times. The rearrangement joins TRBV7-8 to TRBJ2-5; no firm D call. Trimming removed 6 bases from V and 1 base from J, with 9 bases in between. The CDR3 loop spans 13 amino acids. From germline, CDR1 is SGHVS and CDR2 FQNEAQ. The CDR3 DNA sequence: TGTGCCAGCAGTAGACTGAGCCAAGAGACCCAGTACTTC. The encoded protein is CASSRLSQETQYF. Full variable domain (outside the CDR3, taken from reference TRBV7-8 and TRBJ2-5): GAGVSQSPRYKVAKRGQDVALRCDPISGHVSLFWYQQALGQGPEFLTYFQNEAQLDKSGLPSDRFFAERPEGSVSTLKIQRTQQEDSAVYLCASSRLSQETQYFGPGTRLLVL.

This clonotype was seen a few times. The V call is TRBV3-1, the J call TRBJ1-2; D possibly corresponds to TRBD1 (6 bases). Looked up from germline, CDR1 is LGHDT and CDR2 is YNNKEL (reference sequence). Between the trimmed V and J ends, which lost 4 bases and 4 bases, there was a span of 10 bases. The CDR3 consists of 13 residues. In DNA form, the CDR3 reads TGTGCCAGCAGCCCGGACAGTGGCTATGGCTACACCTTC. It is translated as CASSPDSGYGYTF.

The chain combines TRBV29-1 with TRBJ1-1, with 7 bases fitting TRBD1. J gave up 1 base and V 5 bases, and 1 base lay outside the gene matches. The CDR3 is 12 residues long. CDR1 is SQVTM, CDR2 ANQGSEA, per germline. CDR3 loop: CSVWTGNTEAFF. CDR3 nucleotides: TGCAGCGTTTGGACAGGGAACACTGAAGCTTTCTTT. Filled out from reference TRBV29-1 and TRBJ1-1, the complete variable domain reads SAVISQKPSRDICQRGTSLTIQCQVDSQVTMMFWYRQQPGQSLTLIATANQGSEATYESGFVIDKFPISRPNLTFSTLTVSNMSPEDSSIYLCSVWTGNTEAFFGQGTRLTVV.

The CDR3 coding sequence is TGTGCCAGCAGTGACGGGGGAGCTCGTTTACTCACCGGGGAGCTGTTTTTT. Residues: CASSDGGARLLTGELFF. V is TRBV2 and J is TRBJ2-2; D possibly corresponds to TRBD2 (6 bases). The germline V and J ends were trimmed by 3 bases and 4 bases, with 18 bases remaining between them. The CDR3 runs 17 residues. The V gene's germline CDR1 is SNHLY and CDR2 FYNNEI.

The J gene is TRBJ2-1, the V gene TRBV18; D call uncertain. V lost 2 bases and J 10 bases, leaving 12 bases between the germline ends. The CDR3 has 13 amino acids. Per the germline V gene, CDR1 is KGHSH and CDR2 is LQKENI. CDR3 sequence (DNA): TGTGCCAGCTCACCAGACTGGGATCGAGAGCAGTTCTTC. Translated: CASSPDWDREQFF.

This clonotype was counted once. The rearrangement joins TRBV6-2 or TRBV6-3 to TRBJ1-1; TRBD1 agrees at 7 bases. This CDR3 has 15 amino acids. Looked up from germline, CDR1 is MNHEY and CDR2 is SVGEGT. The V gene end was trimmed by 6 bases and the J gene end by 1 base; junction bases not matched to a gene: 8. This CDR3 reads CASRSPGQPNTEAFF. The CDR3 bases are TGTGCCAGCAGATCACCGGGACAGCCGAACACTGAAGCTTTCTTT.

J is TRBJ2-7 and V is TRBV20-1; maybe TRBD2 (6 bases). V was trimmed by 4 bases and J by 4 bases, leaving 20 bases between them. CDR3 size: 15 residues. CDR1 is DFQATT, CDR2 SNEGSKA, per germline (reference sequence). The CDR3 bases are TGCAGTGCTACCGCGACCGACGGAGGGATTTACGAGCAGTACTTC. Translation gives CSATATDGGIYEQYF.

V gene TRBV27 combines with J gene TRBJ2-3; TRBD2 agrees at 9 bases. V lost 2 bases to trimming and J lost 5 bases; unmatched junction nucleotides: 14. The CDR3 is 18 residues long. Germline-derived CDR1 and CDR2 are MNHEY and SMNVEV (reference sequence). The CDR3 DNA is TGTGCCAGCAGTTTAACCCCCGGCGGGGGGGCCATGAGAGATACGCAGTATTTT. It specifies CASSLTPGGGAMRDTQYF.

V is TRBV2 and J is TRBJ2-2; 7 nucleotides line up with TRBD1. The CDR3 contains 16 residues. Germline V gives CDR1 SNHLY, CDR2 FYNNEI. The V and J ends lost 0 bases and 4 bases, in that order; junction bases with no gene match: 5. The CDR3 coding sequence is TGTGCCAGCAGTGAAGCTCGACAGGGCGGCACCGGGGAGCTGTTTTTT. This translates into CASSEARQGGTGELFF.

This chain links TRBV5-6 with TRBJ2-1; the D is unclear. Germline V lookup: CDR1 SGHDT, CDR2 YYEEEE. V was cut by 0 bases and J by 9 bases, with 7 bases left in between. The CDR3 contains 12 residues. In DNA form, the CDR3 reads TGTGCCAGCAGCTTGGGCCGGGTTGAGCAGTTCTTC. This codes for CASSLGRVEQFF.

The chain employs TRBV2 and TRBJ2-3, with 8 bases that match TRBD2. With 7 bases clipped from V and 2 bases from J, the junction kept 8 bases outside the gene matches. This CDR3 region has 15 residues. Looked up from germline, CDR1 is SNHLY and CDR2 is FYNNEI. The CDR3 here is CASTPGTRITDTQYF. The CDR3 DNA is TGTGCCAGCACTCCCGGGACTAGAATCACAGATACGCAGTATTTT.

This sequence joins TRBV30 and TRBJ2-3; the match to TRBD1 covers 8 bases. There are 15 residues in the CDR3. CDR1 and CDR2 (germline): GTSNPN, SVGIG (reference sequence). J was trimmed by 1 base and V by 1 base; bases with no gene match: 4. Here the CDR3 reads CAWSAGQGGTDTQYF. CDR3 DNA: TGTGCCTGGAGTGCCGGACAGGGAGGCACAGATACGCAGTATTTT.

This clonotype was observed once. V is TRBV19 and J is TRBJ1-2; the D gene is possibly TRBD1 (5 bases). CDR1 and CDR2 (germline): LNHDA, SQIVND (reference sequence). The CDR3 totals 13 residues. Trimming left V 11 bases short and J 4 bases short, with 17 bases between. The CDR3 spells CAAGGRSLYGYTF. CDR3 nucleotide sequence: TGTGCCGCGGGGGGACGCAGTCTCTATGGCTACACCTTC.